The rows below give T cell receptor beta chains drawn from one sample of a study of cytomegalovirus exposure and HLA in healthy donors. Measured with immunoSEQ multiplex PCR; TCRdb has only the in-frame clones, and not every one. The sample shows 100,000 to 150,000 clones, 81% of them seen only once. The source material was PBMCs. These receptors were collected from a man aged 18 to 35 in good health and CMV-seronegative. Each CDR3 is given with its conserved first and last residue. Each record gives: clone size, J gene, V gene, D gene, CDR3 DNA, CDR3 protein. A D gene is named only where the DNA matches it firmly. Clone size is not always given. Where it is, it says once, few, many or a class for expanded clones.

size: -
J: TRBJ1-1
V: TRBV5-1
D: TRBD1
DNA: TGCGCCAGCAGCTTCTCTCTCCAGGGGGGCATGAACACTGAAGCTTTCTTT
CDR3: CASSFSLQGGMNTEAFF

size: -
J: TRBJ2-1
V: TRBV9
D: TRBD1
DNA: TGTGCCAGCAGCGTAGGGACAGGGGTCGATGAGCAGTTCTTC
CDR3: CASSVGTGVDEQFF

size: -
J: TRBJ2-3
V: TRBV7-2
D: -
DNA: TGTGCCAGCAGCTTAGAGGGGCAGTCCCGACGAGCGCAGTATTTT
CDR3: CASSLEGQSRRAQYF

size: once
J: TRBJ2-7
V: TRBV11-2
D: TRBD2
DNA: TGTGCCAGCAGCTTAGGTCGCGGGGGGCTGAGCTCCTACGAGCAGTACTTC
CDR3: CASSLGRGGLSSYEQYF

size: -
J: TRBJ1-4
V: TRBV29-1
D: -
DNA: TGCAGCGTTGAAGCGAGGTCGGAGGGAGAAAAACTGTTTTTT
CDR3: CSVEARSEGEKLFF

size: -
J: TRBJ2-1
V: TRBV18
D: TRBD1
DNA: TGTGCCAGCTCACCGGTGCGACAGGGCATAGGCTTGAAGGCCTCCAATGAGCAGTTCTTC
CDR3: CASSPVRQGIGLKASNEQFF

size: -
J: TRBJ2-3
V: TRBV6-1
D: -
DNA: TGTGCCAGCAGTGATCGGGGGAATACGCAGTATTTT
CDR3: CASSDRGNTQYF

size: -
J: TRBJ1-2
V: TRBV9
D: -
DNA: TGTGCCAGCAGCCCCTCAGGGAGGGGGTATGGCTACACCTTC
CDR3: CASSPSGRGYGYTF

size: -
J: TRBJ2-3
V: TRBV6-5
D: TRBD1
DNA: TGTGCCAGCAGTTCCGGGACAGGATCCGGCACGCAGTATTTT
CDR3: CASSSGTGSGTQYF

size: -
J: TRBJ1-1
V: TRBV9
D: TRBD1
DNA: TGTGCCAGCAGCCCCTACAGGGGGGAGGACACTGAAGCTTTCTTT
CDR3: CASSPYRGEDTEAFF

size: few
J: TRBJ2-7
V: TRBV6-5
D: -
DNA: TGTGCCAGCGCACCAGGGGTCGAGAACGAGCAGTACTTC
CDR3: CASAPGVENEQYF

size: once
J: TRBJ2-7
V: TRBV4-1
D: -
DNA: TGCGCCAGCAGCCAAACTAGCTCCTACGAGCGGTACTTC
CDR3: CASSQTSSYERYF

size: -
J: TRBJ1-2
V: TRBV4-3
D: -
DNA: TGCGCCAGCAGTCAAGACCTCGAGGAGGGCAACTATGGCTACACCTTC
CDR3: CASSQDLEEGNYGYTF

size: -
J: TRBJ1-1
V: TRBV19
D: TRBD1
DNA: TGTGCCAGTAGTATAGGGGGGACAGCGAACACTGAAGCTTTCTTT
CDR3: CASSIGGTANTEAFF

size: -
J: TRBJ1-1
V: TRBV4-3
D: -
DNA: TGCGCCAGCAGCCAAGATTGGTCCACGGGCACTGAAGCTTTCTTT
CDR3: CASSQDWSTGTEAFF

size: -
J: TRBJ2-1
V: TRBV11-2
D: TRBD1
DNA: TGTGCCAGCAGCCTACAGGGGAGCTCCTACAATGAGCAGTTCTTC
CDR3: CASSLQGSSYNEQFF

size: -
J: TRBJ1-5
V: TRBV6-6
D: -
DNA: TGTGCCAGCAGTTACTTTAGCGATCCTAGCAATCAGCCCCAGCATTTT
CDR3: CASSYFSDPSNQPQHF

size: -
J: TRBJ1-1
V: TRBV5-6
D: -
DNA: TGTGCCAGCAGCTTGATGGCGGTGGAAGCTTTCTTT
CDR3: CASSLMAVEAFF

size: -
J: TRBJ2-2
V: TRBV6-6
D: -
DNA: TGTGCCAGCAGTTACTCAAGGCGGGAAAGGAGGGAGCTGTTTTTT
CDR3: CASSYSRRERRELFF

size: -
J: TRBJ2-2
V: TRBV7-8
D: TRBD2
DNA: TGTGCCAGCAGCTCCCACGGGGCTAGCGGGGGAAACACCGGGGAGCTGTTTTTT
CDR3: CASSSHGASGGNTGELFF

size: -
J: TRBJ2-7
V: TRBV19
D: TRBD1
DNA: TGTGCCAGTAGCCTCGACAGGGCCAGGGTTGGCGAGCAGGGCGAGCAGTACTTC
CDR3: CASSLDRARVGEQGEQYF

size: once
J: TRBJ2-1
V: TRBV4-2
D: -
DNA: TGTGCCAGCAGCCAAGGGGGAGAATACAATGAGCAGTTCTTC
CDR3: CASSQGGEYNEQFF

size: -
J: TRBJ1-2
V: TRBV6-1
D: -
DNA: TGTGCCAGCAGTGAACAGGATATATATGGCTACACCTTC
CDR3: CASSEQDIYGYTF

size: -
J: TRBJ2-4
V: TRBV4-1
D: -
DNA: TGCGCCAGCAGCCAAGATTCAGTCGGCGAGGGGGTCGGCATTCAGTACTTC
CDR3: CASSQDSVGEGVGIQYF

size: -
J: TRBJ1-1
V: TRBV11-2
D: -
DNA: TGTGCCAGCAGCTTAGGGGGAGACGGTGACATGAACACTGAAGCTTTCTTT
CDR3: CASSLGGDGDMNTEAFF

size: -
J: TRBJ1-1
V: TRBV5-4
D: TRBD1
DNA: TGTGCCAGCAGTTGGGCAGGGGGTTCGAACACTGAAGCTTTCTTT
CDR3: CASSWAGGSNTEAFF

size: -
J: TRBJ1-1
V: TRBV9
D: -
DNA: TGTGCCAGCAGCGTAGACGTGGGAGGGTTCGCTTTCTTT
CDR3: CASSVDVGGFAFF

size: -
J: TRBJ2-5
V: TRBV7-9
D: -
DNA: TGTGCCAGCAGCTTTCAACAGGCCCAAGAGACCCAGTACTTC
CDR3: CASSFQQAQETQYF

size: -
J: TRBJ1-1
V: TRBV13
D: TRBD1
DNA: TGTGCCAGCAGCCCTCAGGGGGCGAGTGAAGCTTTCTTT
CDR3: CASSPQGASEAFF

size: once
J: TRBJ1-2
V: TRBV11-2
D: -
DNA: TGTGCCAGCAGCTTAATCACGGGGGGATATGGCTACACCTTC
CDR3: CASSLITGGYGYTF

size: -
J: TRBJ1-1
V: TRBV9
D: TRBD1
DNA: TGTGCCAGCGCCCGACAGGGGGCGAACACTGAAGCTTTCTTT
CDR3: CASARQGANTEAFF

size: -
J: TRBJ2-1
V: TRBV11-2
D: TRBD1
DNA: TGTGCCAGTGACCGGGACAGGGGTCCCCATGAGCAGTTCTTC
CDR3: CASDRDRGPHEQFF

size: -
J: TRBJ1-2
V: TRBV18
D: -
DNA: TGTGCCAGCTCACCAGGCGGAGGCTACACCTTC
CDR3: CASSPGGGYTF

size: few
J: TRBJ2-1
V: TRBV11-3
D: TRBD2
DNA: TGTGCCAGCAGCCGGACTAGCGGGGGCAACAATGAGCAGTTCTTC
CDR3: CASSRTSGGNNEQFF

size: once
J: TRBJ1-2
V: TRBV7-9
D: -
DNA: TGTTCCAGCACTCCGAGAGATGGGGGGGCGAGATATGGCTACACCTTC
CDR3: CSSTPRDGGARYGYTF

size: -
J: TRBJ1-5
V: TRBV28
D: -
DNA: TGTGCCAGCAGTTTAGGAGTACAGCCCCAGCATTTT
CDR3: CASSLGVQPQHF

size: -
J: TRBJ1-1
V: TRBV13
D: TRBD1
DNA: TGTGCCAGCAGCGCCGGGACAGGGAACACTGAAGCTTTCTTT
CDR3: CASSAGTGNTEAFF

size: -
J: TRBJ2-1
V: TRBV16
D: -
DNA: TGTGCCAGCAGCCAAATGGGGACACCGCAGAATGAGCAGTTCTTC
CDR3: CASSQMGTPQNEQFF

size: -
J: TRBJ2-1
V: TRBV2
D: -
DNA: TGTGCCAGCAGTGATAATGTGAGGGGGAATGAGCAGTTCTTC
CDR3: CASSDNVRGNEQFF

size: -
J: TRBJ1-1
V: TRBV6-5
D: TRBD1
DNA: TGTGCCAGCAGTTACCGGACAGGGGACACTGAAGCTTTCTTT
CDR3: CASSYRTGDTEAFF

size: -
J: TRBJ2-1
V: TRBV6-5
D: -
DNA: TGTGCCAGCAGTTACAGGAGGGCCTGGTTCTTC
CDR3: CASSYRRAWFF

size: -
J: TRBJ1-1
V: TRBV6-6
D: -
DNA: TGTGCCAGCAGTCCGGGTCTCACTGAAGCTTTCTTT
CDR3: CASSPGLTEAFF

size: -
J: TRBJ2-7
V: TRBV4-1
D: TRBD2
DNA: TGCGCCAGCAGCCAAGGACTAGCGGGGATATACGAGCAGTACTTC
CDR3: CASSQGLAGIYEQYF

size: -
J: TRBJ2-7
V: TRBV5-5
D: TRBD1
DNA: TGTGCCAGCACCCGGACAGGGGGCTTCGGCTCCTACGAGCAGTACTTC
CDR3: CASTRTGGFGSYEQYF

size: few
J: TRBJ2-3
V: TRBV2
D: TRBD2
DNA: TGTGCCAGCTTAGCGGGGGGTATGACAGATACGCAGTATTTT
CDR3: CASLAGGMTDTQYF

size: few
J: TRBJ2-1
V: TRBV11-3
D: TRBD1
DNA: TGTGCCAGCAGCCAAGGGGGCGTCGATCGCAATGAGCAGTTCTTC
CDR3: CASSQGGVDRNEQFF

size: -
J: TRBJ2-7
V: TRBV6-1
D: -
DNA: TGTGCCAGCAGTGGGACTCGGTACGAGCAGTACTTC
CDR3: CASSGTRYEQYF

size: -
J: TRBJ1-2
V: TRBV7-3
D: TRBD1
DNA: TGTGCCAGCAGCTTAGGGACAGGGGGGAGCGGCTACACCTTC
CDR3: CASSLGTGGSGYTF

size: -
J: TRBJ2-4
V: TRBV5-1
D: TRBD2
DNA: TGCGCCAGCGCAAAGCAAGTGGGGGGGAGGAACATTCAGTACTTC
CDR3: CASAKQVGGRNIQYF

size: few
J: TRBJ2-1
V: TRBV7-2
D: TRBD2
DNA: TGTGCCAGCAGCGCGGACAAGCGGGGCGAGCAGTTCTTC
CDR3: CASSADKRGEQFF

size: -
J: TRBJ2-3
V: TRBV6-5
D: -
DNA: TGTGCCAGCAAGATGAAGACAGGCACAGATACGCAGTATTTT
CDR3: CASKMKTGTDTQYF

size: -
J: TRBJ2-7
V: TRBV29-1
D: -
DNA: TGCAGCGTTGGGGGGGGCGCCTCCTACGAGCAGTACTTC
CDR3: CSVGGGASYEQYF

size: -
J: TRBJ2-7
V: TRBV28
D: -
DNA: TGTGCCAGCAGTTTACTCCCCCGGGGGGAGCAGTACTTC
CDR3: CASSLLPRGEQYF

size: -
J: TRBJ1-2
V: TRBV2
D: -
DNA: TGTGCCAGCAGTCTCAAGGAGGACTATGGCTACACCTTC
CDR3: CASSLKEDYGYTF

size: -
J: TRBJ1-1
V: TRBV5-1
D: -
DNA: TGCGCCAGCAGCCCCGAGTCAAGCAACACTGAAGCTTTCTTT
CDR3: CASSPESSNTEAFF

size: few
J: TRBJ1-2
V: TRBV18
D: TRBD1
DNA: TGTGCCAGCTCGCTCCTACGGGACAGGGTGTCCTATGGCTACACCTTC
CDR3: CASSLLRDRVSYGYTF

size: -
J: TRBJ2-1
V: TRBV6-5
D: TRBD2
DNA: TGTGCCAGCAGAGCTAGCGGGGGGGCGAATGAGCAGTTCTTC
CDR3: CASRASGGANEQFF

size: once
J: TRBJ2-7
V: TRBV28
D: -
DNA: TGTGCCACCATGCCTTCTACTTCCTACGAGCAGTACTTC
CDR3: CATMPSTSYEQYF

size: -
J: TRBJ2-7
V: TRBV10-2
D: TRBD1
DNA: TGCGCCAGCAATCCCGCAAGGGGGCTGTGGAACGAGCAGTACTTC
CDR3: CASNPARGLWNEQYF

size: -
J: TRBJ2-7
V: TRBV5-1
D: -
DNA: TGCGCCAGCAGCTTTCGGGACAATACCTACGAGCAGTACTTC
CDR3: CASSFRDNTYEQYF